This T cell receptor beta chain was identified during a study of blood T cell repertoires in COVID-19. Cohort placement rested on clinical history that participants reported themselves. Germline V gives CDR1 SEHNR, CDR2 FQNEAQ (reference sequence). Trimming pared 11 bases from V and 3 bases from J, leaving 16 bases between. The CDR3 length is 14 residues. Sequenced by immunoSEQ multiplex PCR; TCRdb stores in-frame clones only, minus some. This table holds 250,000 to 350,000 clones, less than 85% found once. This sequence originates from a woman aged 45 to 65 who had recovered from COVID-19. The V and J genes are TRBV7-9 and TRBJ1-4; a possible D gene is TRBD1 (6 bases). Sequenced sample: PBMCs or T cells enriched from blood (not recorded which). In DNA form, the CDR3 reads TGTGCCTGCGAGAAACAGGGCCCTAATGAAAAACTGTTTTTT. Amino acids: CACEKQGPNEKLFF.